The sequence of this TCR beta chain was determined in a study of OX40 agonist ivuxolimab in advanced cancers. Study-level information: The diagnoses of dose-escalation patients were hepatocellular carcinoma, melanoma, renal cell or head and neck cancer.

Study-level points and caveats: Also present in some nonresponders was a low level of normalized T-cell clonal expansion. By week 6 at 0.1 to 3.0 mg/kg, blood CD4+ and CD8+ T cells had expanded clonally.

Profiled with immunoSEQ multiplex PCR; TCRdb holds only in-frame clones, not every one. Among some 66,000 clones listed, approximately 88% were seen once. Turning to this clone: What it recognizes is unknown.

Autoimmune disease history or systemic immunosuppression disqualified patients. The CDR3 runs 15 residues. V was trimmed by 4 bases and J by 1 base, leaving 14 bases between them. The germline V gene has CDR1 SGHKS and CDR2 YYEKEE (reference sequence). The clonotype originates from an adult with an advanced solid tumor such as melanoma, head and neck, liver or kidney cancer. The sample consisted of CD4+ or CD8+ T cells sorted from blood, taken in a trial of the OX40 agonist ivuxolimab. This chain joins TRBV5-5 and TRBJ1-1; D perhaps matches TRBD1 (6 bases). The CDR3 DNA reads as TGTGCCAGCAGCACCGGGACATTAAAGAACACTGAAGCTTTCTTT. Translation: CASSTGTLKNTEAFF.